This passage covers 22 T cell receptor beta chains from one sample sequenced in a study of beta chain features in type 1 diabetes. Study findings and constraints: Among all four CD4+ subsets, Type 1 diabetes patients had TCRB CDR3s that were moderately but significantly shorter.

Their recognized antigens are unknown. Since all of the isolated RNA was reverse transcribed, expressed TCRB transcripts were what got sequenced. This table comes from immunoSEQ multiplex PCR, and its TCRdb copy is limited to in-frame clones, with some not included. The sample lists hundreds of thousands of clones; over 10% were seen once. The sample comprised naive CD4+ T cells from blood. The receptors stem from a man in his late teens or twenties with type 1 diabetes.

The chain has TRBV7-2 and TRBJ2-3, with no clear D. This CDR3 region has 15 residues. Trimming pared 4 bases from V and 3 bases from J, leaving 14 bases between. Germline CDR1 is SGHTA and CDR2 is FQGNSA. The CDR3 DNA reads TGTGCCAGCAGCTCCTGGGCGGTCTGGACAGATACGCAGTATTTT. This gives the protein CASSSWAVWTDTQYF.

In this sample, this clone turned up a few times. J is TRBJ1-5 and V is TRBV29-1; TRBD1 might be the D (5 bases). This CDR3 has 13 amino acids. CDR1 and CDR2 (germline): SQVTM, ANQGSEA. V lost 4 bases and J 4 bases, leaving 11 bases between the germline ends. The CDR3 DNA reads as TGCAGCGTTGGTGAGACAGATAATCAGCCCCAGCATTTT. Translating gives CSVGETDNQPQHF.

The rearrangement uses TRBV7-3 and TRBJ2-2, with 9 bases aligning to TRBD2. The V gene's germline CDR1 is SGHTA and CDR2 FQGTGA. V gave up 5 bases and J gave up 7 bases; unmatched junction bases: 5. The CDR3 has 14 amino acids. The CDR3 region is CASSGSGGVGELFF. CDR3 DNA sequence: TGTGCCAGCAGCGGTAGCGGGGGAGTCGGGGAGCTGTTTTTT.

This clone was picked up a small number of times. CDR3 nucleotide sequence: TGCGCCAGCAGCCAAGATCCCTGGGGGTTTAATGAGCAGTTCTTC. Encoded protein: CASSQDPWGFNEQFF. This chain uses TRBV4-1 with TRBJ2-1, with D tentatively TRBD1 or TRBD2 (5 bases each). This CDR3 region has 15 residues. Trimming cost V 0 bases and J 7 bases, with 13 bases left between them. Per germline, CDR1 MGHRA and CDR2 YSYEKL.

This clone has just a few counts. The rearrangement joins TRBV4-1 to TRBJ2-2, with D possibly TRBD1 on 6 matching bases. Germline CDR1 is MGHRA and CDR2 is YSYEKL. Trimming stripped 0 bases from V and 1 base from J, with 9 bases between. This CDR3 spans 16 amino acids. The DNA for the CDR3 is TGCGCCAGCAGCCAAGAGGGGACAATGAACACCGGGGAGCTGTTTTTT. Amino acids: CASSQEGTMNTGELFF.

V usage is TRBV9 and J usage is TRBJ2-1; TRBD1 agrees at 8 bases. The CDR3 is 14 residues long. CDR1 and CDR2 (germline): SGDLS, YYNGEE. The J segment lost 9 bases and the V segment lost 2 bases, leaving 7 bases of the junction unmatched. The CDR3 bases are TGTGCCAGCAGCGTGGTCAGGGGGCTGGGTGAGCAGTTCTTC. Translated, it gives CASSVVRGLGEQFF.

There are a few counts of this clone. The gene calls are TRBV28 and TRBJ2-5, with 7 bases identical to TRBD1. V trimming: 5 bases; J trimming: 5 bases; junction bases outside the gene matches: 8. The CDR3 is 14 amino acids. Germline V CDR1 and CDR2: MDHEN, SYDVKM. The CDR3 nucleotides are TGTGCCAGCAGTAGCGGACAGGTCTACGAGACCCAGTACTTC. It specifies CASSSGQVYETQYF.

In this sample, this clone turned up a few times. The chain carries TRBV5-4 and TRBJ2-5; 7 nucleotides match TRBD1. Unmatched junction bases numbered 10, after V lost 3 bases and J lost 5 bases. The CDR3 runs to 15 residues. The germline V gene has CDR1 SGHNT and CDR2 YYREEE (reference sequence). The DNA for the CDR3 is TGTGCCAGCAGCTCCGGGACAGAGTCCCCGGAGACCCAGTACTTC. Translated: CASSSGTESPETQYF.

This chain uses TRBV18 with TRBJ1-1; perhaps TRBD1 as D (6 bases). The V gene lost 3 bases and the J gene lost 4 bases, with 18 bases spanning the gap. There are 16 residues in the CDR3. CDR1 and CDR2 (germline): KGHSH, LQKENI. The CDR3 region has the DNA TGTGCCAGCTCACCGGTCCGGGACAAGGTTGGCACTGAAGCTTTCTTT. Its translation: CASSPVRDKVGTEAFF.

The chain is built from TRBV4-1 and TRBJ1-2; 7 positions match TRBD1. V dropped 4 bases and J dropped 4; count of bases not matched to a gene: 9. The length of the CDR3 is 15 residues. The germline gives CDR1 MGHRA, CDR2 YSYEKL. The CDR3 protein is CASSPEGGKVYGYTF. For the CDR3, the DNA is TGCGCCAGCAGCCCCGAAGGGGGCAAGGTCTATGGCTACACCTTC.

This clone was detected only a few times. The rearrangement uses TRBV5-1 and TRBJ2-7, with 11 bases that match TRBD1. The germline CDR1 and CDR2 sequences are SGHRS and YFSETQ. This CDR3 comprises 16 residues. V shed 4 bases and J 5 bases; nucleotides not matched to a gene: 11. CDR3 DNA: TGCGCCAGCAGCATGACGGACAGGGGGCTTTGGAACGAGCAGTACTTC. It yields the protein CASSMTDRGLWNEQYF.

CDR3 region: CASSLLAGGTDTQYF. Here the CDR3 DNA reads TGTGCCAGTAGTTTACTAGCGGGGGGCACAGATACGCAGTATTTT. The chain carries TRBV19 and TRBJ2-3, with 11 bases lining up with TRBD2. CDR1 is LNHDA, CDR2 SQIVND, per germline (reference sequence). The CDR3 is made up of 15 amino acids. Germline trimming cut 5 bases from V and 1 base from J; bases unmatched to any gene: 2. Full variable domain (rest looked up from reference TRBV19 and TRBJ2-3): DGGITQSPKYLFRKEGQNVTLSCEQNLNHDAMYWYRQDPGQGLRLIYYSQIVNDFQKGDIAEGYSVSREKKESFPLTVTSAQKNPTAFYLCASSLLAGGTDTQYFGPGTRLTVL.

The chain has TRBV5-1 and TRBJ1-2; weak D call: TRBD1 (6 bases). Germline V gene lookup returns CDR1 SGHRS and CDR2 YFSETQ. There are 14 residues in the CDR3. With 1 base removed from V and 3 bases from J, the gap between germline ends came to 10 bases. The CDR3 region has the DNA TGCGCCAGCAGCTTGTCAGGGGAGGACTATGGCTACACCTTC. It codes for CASSLSGEDYGYTF.

The V gene is TRBV29-1, the J gene TRBJ2-5; 7 nucleotides line up with TRBD2. The CDR3 loop spans 11 amino acids. The V segment lost 5 bases and the J segment 5 bases; nucleotides outside the gene matches: 2. Germline V gene sequence: CDR1 SQVTM, CDR2 ANQGSEA. The CDR3 DNA reads TGCAGCGTTTACGGGGGGGAGACCCAGTACTTC. This sequence encodes CSVYGGETQYF.

CDR3 coding DNA: TGTGCCAGCAGCTTAAGGCAGGGTAATTCACCCCTCCACTTT. As protein: CASSLRQGNSPLHF. The genes are TRBV7-2 and TRBJ1-6, with D possibly matching TRBD1 (5 bases). Germline CDR1 SGHTA, CDR2 FQGNSA. CDR3 size: 14 residues. Trimming stripped 2 bases from V and 6 bases from J, with 8 bases between.

This clone has only a few counts. The chain has TRBV28 and TRBJ2-7; TRBD2 might be the D (6 bases). Germline CDR1 is MDHEN and CDR2 is SYDVKM. Trimming removed 11 bases at V and 6 bases at J, with 14 bases between. There are 11 residues in the CDR3. CDR3 protein: CACPRGSEQYF. The CDR3 bases are TGTGCCTGTCCACGGGGGAGCGAGCAGTACTTC.

This sequence joins TRBV28 and TRBJ1-5; weak D call: TRBD1 (6 bases). V dropped 6 bases and J dropped 8 bases, with 11 bases sitting between them. Germline V lookup: CDR1 MDHEN, CDR2 SYDVKM. The length of the CDR3 is 12 residues. CDR3: CASRQGIEPQHF. In DNA form, the CDR3 reads TGTGCCAGCAGGCAGGGGATTGAGCCCCAGCATTTT.

The chain has TRBV5-4 and TRBJ2-5; 10 bases agree with TRBD2. Germline assignment: CDR1 SGHNT and CDR2 YYREEE (reference sequence). V lost 0 bases, J lost 4 bases, and 0 bases stayed unmatched. CDR3 length: 14 residues. The CDR3 nucleotides are TGTGCCAGCAGCTTGGGGACTAGCGGAGAGACCCAGTACTTC. It translates to CASSLGTSGETQYF.

This clone was observed a handful of times. The chain carries TRBV6-4 and TRBJ2-1, with D perhaps matching TRBD1 or TRBD2 (5 bases each). V lost 2 bases and J 2 bases, leaving 10 bases between the germline ends. This CDR3 contains 15 residues. In germline, CDR1 is MRHNA, CDR2 SNTAGT. DNA of the CDR3: TGTGCCAGCAGTGACGGCCCGGGACCCTACAATGAGCAGTTCTTC. Translating gives CASSDGPGPYNEQFF.

This clone was found a few times. This sample includes further DNA sequences coding for the same CDR3. The chain is built from TRBV5-1 and TRBJ1-5; 8 nucleotides agree with TRBD1. The CDR3 spans 14 residues. Germline-derived CDR1 and CDR2 are SGHRS and YFSETQ. J lost 5 bases, V lost 4 bases, and 5 bases had no gene match. CDR3 nucleotide sequence: TGCGCCAGCAGCCCTGGGACAGGAGATCAGCCCCAGCATTTT. This encodes CASSPGTGDQPQHF.

This chain joins TRBV29-1 and TRBJ1-1; the D gene is possibly TRBD1 (5 bases). Trimming removed 6 bases at V and 7 bases at J, with 9 bases between. The CDR3 loop spans 10 amino acids. CDR1 SQVTM and CDR2 ANQGSEA come from the germline V gene. CDR3 DNA: TGCAGCGTCTATCAGGGTGAAGCTTTCTTT. Its translation is CSVYQGEAFF.

This clone was observed a few times. The chain couples TRBV6-5 to TRBJ2-1; TRBD1 matches at 8 bases. CDR1 is MNHEY, CDR2 SVGAGI, per germline. The length of the CDR3 is 13 residues. Trimming took 7 bases from V and 4 from J; bases not matched to a gene: 3. The CDR3: CASNDRGYNEQFF. DNA for the CDR3: TGTGCCAGCAACGACAGGGGATACAATGAGCAGTTCTTC.